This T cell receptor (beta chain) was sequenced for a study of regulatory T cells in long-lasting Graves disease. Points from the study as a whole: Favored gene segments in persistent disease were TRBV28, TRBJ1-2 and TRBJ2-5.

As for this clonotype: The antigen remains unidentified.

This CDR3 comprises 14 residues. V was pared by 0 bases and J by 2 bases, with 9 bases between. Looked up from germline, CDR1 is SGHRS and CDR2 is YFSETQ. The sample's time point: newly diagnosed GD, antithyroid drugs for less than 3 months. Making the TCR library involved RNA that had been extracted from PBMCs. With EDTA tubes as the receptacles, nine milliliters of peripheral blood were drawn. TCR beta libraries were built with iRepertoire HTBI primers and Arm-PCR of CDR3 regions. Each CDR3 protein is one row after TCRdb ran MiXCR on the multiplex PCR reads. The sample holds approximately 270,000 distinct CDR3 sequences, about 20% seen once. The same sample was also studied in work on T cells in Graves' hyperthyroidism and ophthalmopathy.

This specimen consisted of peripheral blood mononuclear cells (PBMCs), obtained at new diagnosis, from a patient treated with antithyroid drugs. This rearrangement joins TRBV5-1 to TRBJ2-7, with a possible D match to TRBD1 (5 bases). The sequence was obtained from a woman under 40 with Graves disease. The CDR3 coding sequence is TGCGCCAGCAGCTTGGGCCCAGGGACCTACGAGCAGTACTTC. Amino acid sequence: CASSLGPGTYEQYF.